These T cell receptor beta chains were read from a single sample in a study of blood T cell repertoires in COVID-19. The method was immunoSEQ multiplex PCR; TCRdb's version includes in-frame clones alone and lacks a portion of them. The table lists about 60,000 clones, nearly 80% of them singletons, with 25% in the top ten. Sample: peripheral blood. Source of these receptors: a human donor in a cohort sampled during active COVID-19. Both conserved end residues are part of each CDR3. Fields, in order: J gene, D gene, clone size, V gene, CDR3 DNA, CDR3 protein. The D gene is left open where the match is weak. Some rows mark clone size as missing; the rest say once, few, many or name a class of expanded clone.

J gene: TRBJ2-7
D gene: TRBD2
clone size: -
V gene: TRBV20-1
CDR3 DNA: TGCAGTGCTAGTGAGCAGACTAGCGGGAACTACGAGCAGTACTTC
CDR3 protein: CSASEQTSGNYEQYF

J gene: TRBJ1-4
D gene: -
clone size: -
V gene: TRBV5-1
CDR3 DNA: TGCGCCAGCAGCTTGACGTCATGGGCTGAAAAACTGTTTTTT
CDR3 protein: CASSLTSWAEKLFF

J gene: TRBJ2-1
D gene: TRBD2
clone size: -
V gene: TRBV5-1
CDR3 DNA: TGCGCCAGCAGCTTGGGGGGGACTAGTTATGAGCAGTTCTTC
CDR3 protein: CASSLGGTSYEQFF

J gene: TRBJ1-6
D gene: -
clone size: -
V gene: TRBV19
CDR3 DNA: TGTGCCAGTAGTACCCAGACAGGACCCCTCCACTTT
CDR3 protein: CASSTQTGPLHF

J gene: TRBJ2-2
D gene: -
clone size: once
V gene: TRBV5-4
CDR3 DNA: TGTGCCAGCAGCCCTAACCCTGTGAATGCGAACACCGGGGAGCTGTTTTTT
CDR3 protein: CASSPNPVNANTGELFF

J gene: TRBJ1-5
D gene: -
clone size: -
V gene: TRBV2
CDR3 DNA: TGTGCCAGCAGTGATTTTGTGGGGCTGAGCAATCAGCCCCAGCATTTT
CDR3 protein: CASSDFVGLSNQPQHF

J gene: TRBJ1-1
D gene: -
clone size: few
V gene: TRBV11-3
CDR3 DNA: TGTGCCAGCAGCGTTATACAGGGAGCGGCTGAAGCTTTCTTT
CDR3 protein: CASSVIQGAAEAFF

J gene: TRBJ1-1
D gene: -
clone size: -
V gene: TRBV5-5
CDR3 DNA: TGTGCCAGCAGCTTGGAAGTGGTAGGGGGGAACACTGAAGCTTTCTTT
CDR3 protein: CASSLEVVGGNTEAFF

J gene: TRBJ2-7
D gene: -
clone size: -
V gene: TRBV10-3
CDR3 DNA: TGTGCCATCAGTGAGACAGGGATGAACTACGAGCAGTACTTC
CDR3 protein: CAISETGMNYEQYF

J gene: TRBJ2-1
D gene: -
clone size: -
V gene: TRBV6-5
CDR3 DNA: TGTGCCAGCAGTTACGTGGGGGGAAGGTTCTTC
CDR3 protein: CASSYVGGRFF

J gene: TRBJ2-1
D gene: TRBD1
clone size: -
V gene: TRBV6-5
CDR3 DNA: TGTGCCAGCAAGCCCGGGACAGGGTTAAATGAGCAGTTCTTC
CDR3 protein: CASKPGTGLNEQFF

J gene: TRBJ1-6
D gene: TRBD1
clone size: -
V gene: TRBV28
CDR3 DNA: TGTGCCAGCAGTTTCCCGACAGGGGTCAATTCACCCCTCCACTTT
CDR3 protein: CASSFPTGVNSPLHF

J gene: TRBJ2-7
D gene: -
clone size: -
V gene: TRBV7-2
CDR3 DNA: TGTGCCAGCAGCTTGGGCCAGAGCTCCTACGAGCAGTACTTC
CDR3 protein: CASSLGQSSYEQYF

J gene: TRBJ2-2
D gene: TRBD2
clone size: -
V gene: TRBV5-4
CDR3 DNA: TGTGCCAGCAGCTCTGCTAGCGGGAAGGTCACCGGGGAGCTGTTTTTT
CDR3 protein: CASSSASGKVTGELFF

J gene: TRBJ2-3
D gene: -
clone size: -
V gene: TRBV19
CDR3 DNA: TGTGCCAGTAGTATAGACTACTACGGCCCGGGGAATACGCAGTATTTT
CDR3 protein: CASSIDYYGPGNTQYF

J gene: TRBJ1-1
D gene: -
clone size: -
V gene: TRBV2
CDR3 DNA: TGTGCCAGCAGTCTATTGCTGAACACTGAAGCTTTCTTT
CDR3 protein: CASSLLLNTEAFF

J gene: TRBJ1-4
D gene: TRBD1
clone size: -
V gene: TRBV11-2
CDR3 DNA: TGTGCCAGCAGCTTCGGGACAGGGCGCAATGAAAAACTGTTTTTT
CDR3 protein: CASSFGTGRNEKLFF

J gene: TRBJ1-1
D gene: -
clone size: -
V gene: TRBV20-1
CDR3 DNA: TGCAGTGCTAGTGGGCAATTCACTGAAGCTTTCTTT
CDR3 protein: CSASGQFTEAFF

J gene: TRBJ1-1
D gene: TRBD1
clone size: -
V gene: TRBV11-2
CDR3 DNA: TGTGCCAGCAGCTTAGCAGGGGGCTCTGAAGCTTTCTTT
CDR3 protein: CASSLAGGSEAFF

J gene: TRBJ1-6
D gene: -
clone size: few
V gene: TRBV5-1
CDR3 DNA: TGCGCCAGCAGCCCCGGGACATTTGTCAGTTCCTATAATTCACCCCTCCACTTT
CDR3 protein: CASSPGTFVSSYNSPLHF

J gene: TRBJ2-5
D gene: TRBD2
clone size: -
V gene: TRBV19
CDR3 DNA: TGTGCCAGTAACGGGGAGGGGAAAGAGACCCAGTACTTC
CDR3 protein: CASNGEGKETQYF

J gene: TRBJ2-1
D gene: TRBD2
clone size: -
V gene: TRBV2
CDR3 DNA: TGTGCCAGCAGTGAAACGGGACTATCTAACAATGAGCAGTTCTTC
CDR3 protein: CASSETGLSNNEQFF

J gene: TRBJ1-1
D gene: -
clone size: -
V gene: TRBV7-9
CDR3 DNA: TGTGCCAGCAGCTGGATGGGGGGAACTGAAGCTTTCTTT
CDR3 protein: CASSWMGGTEAFF

J gene: TRBJ2-5
D gene: TRBD1
clone size: -
V gene: TRBV24-1
CDR3 DNA: TGTGCCACCGGGACAGAGATGAACCAAGAGACCCAGTACTTC
CDR3 protein: CATGTEMNQETQYF

J gene: TRBJ2-3
D gene: TRBD2
clone size: -
V gene: TRBV13
CDR3 DNA: TGTGCCAGCAGCTTAGGCCCGGGAGCGGGGGTCACAGATACGCAGTATTTT
CDR3 protein: CASSLGPGAGVTDTQYF

J gene: TRBJ1-6
D gene: -
clone size: -
V gene: TRBV18
CDR3 DNA: TGTGCCAGCTCACCATTGAAGGGGTTTGATTCACCCCTCCACTTT
CDR3 protein: CASSPLKGFDSPLHF

J gene: TRBJ1-6
D gene: TRBD1
clone size: -
V gene: TRBV30
CDR3 DNA: TGTGCATGCACAACAGGGGCCTTTTCACCCCTCCACTTT
CDR3 protein: CACTTGAFSPLHF

J gene: TRBJ2-1
D gene: -
clone size: -
V gene: TRBV19
CDR3 DNA: TGTGCCAGTAGTCTAGACCCTGGGACTTACAATGAGCAGTTCTTC
CDR3 protein: CASSLDPGTYNEQFF

J gene: TRBJ1-3
D gene: -
clone size: -
V gene: TRBV7-8
CDR3 DNA: TGTGCCAGCAGCTTAGCGGGCTCTGGGAGAGACACCATATATTTT
CDR3 protein: CASSLAGSGRDTIYF

J gene: TRBJ2-3
D gene: -
clone size: -
V gene: TRBV5-6
CDR3 DNA: TGTGCCAGCAGCCAAGGACACACTAGCACAGATACGCAGTATTTT
CDR3 protein: CASSQGHTSTDTQYF

J gene: TRBJ2-5
D gene: -
clone size: -
V gene: TRBV25-1
CDR3 DNA: TGTGCCAGCAGTGTTCAGGGGAGGGCGGAGACCCAGTACTTC
CDR3 protein: CASSVQGRAETQYF

J gene: TRBJ1-1
D gene: TRBD1
clone size: -
V gene: TRBV7-9
CDR3 DNA: TGTGCCAGCAGCTCCAGACAGGGTATGATAACTGAAGCTTTCTTT
CDR3 protein: CASSSRQGMITEAFF

J gene: TRBJ1-3
D gene: -
clone size: few
V gene: TRBV6-1
CDR3 DNA: TGTGCCAGCAGTGAAGAAAGGGGCAGGGTGTCTGGAAACACCATATATTTT
CDR3 protein: CASSEERGRVSGNTIYF

J gene: TRBJ1-2
D gene: TRBD1
clone size: -
V gene: TRBV27
CDR3 DNA: TGTGCCAGCAGGCCAGCGGGACAGGGTTATGGCTACACCTTC
CDR3 protein: CASRPAGQGYGYTF

J gene: TRBJ2-7
D gene: TRBD2
clone size: -
V gene: TRBV27
CDR3 DNA: TGTGCCAGCAGAAATCCGGGACTAGCGGGTGGGGAGCAGTACTTC
CDR3 protein: CASRNPGLAGGEQYF

J gene: TRBJ1-2
D gene: TRBD1
clone size: -
V gene: TRBV5-6
CDR3 DNA: TGTGCCAGCAGTTTACAGGGGGCTTATGGCTACACCTTC
CDR3 protein: CASSLQGAYGYTF

J gene: TRBJ1-2
D gene: -
clone size: -
V gene: TRBV25-1
CDR3 DNA: TGTGCCAGCAGTGAAGGCCGGGGTCGCTACACCTTC
CDR3 protein: CASSEGRGRYTF

J gene: TRBJ2-7
D gene: TRBD1
clone size: -
V gene: TRBV9
CDR3 DNA: TGTGCCAGCAGCGTATCCGGGACAGGGTTAAGTTGGCAGTACTTC
CDR3 protein: CASSVSGTGLSWQYF